These 3 T cell receptor beta chains were sequenced from one sample in a study of shared T cell receptors in the human thymus. The method was immunoSEQ multiplex PCR; TCRdb's version includes in-frame clones alone and lacks a portion of them. In the table there are over 65,000 clones, about 95% of which are singletons. Sample: thymocytes. The receptors here all came from a human donor.

The chain uses TRBV29-1 and TRBJ2-1, with D perhaps TRBD2 (5 bases). CDR1 and CDR2 from the germline V gene are SQVTM and ANQGSEA. V dropped 7 bases and J dropped 5 bases, with 24 bases sitting between them. The CDR3 has 16 residues. CDR3 DNA sequence: TGCAGCGCTTCGACCGGGTCCGGGAATTGTCACAATGAGCAGTTCTTC. It yields the protein CSASTGSGNCHNEQFF.

This chain joins TRBV6-4 and TRBJ1-6, with 7 bases fitting TRBD1. Losses at the gene ends were 5 bases for V and 6 bases for J; bases not matched to a gene: 4. Germline V gene data show CDR1 as MRHNA and CDR2 as SNTAGT. There are 14 residues in the CDR3. The CDR3 protein is CASSNGTANSPLHF. CDR3 bases: TGTGCCAGCAGTAACGGGACAGCTAATTCACCCCTCCACTTT.

The V gene is TRBV6-5, the J gene TRBJ2-7, with 8 bases identical to TRBD1. Germline CDR1 is MNHEY and CDR2 is SVGAGI. This CDR3 has 12 amino acids. With V trimmed by 7 bases and J by 3 bases, 2 bases remained unmatched. The CDR3 DNA reads TGTGCCAGCACACAGGGGGGCTACGAGCAGTACTTC. It translates to CASTQGGYEQYF.